This entry concerns a single T cell receptor (beta chain). The same CDR3 arises from other DNA sequences in this sample as well. Assay: immunoSEQ multiplex PCR; the TCRdb copy retains only in-frame clones and omits some. The profile shows 2 million to 2.5 million clones, around 90% of them singletons. The donors, healthy adults who were HIV-negative, had experienced no recent acute infections or vaccinations. The data originate from a study of shared clonotypes between healthy human individuals. CDR1 MDHEN and CDR2 SYDVKM come from the germline V gene. The CDR3 loop spans 15 amino acids. Trimming took 2 bases from V and 2 from J, leaving 7 bases between them.

V usage is TRBV28 and J usage is TRBJ2-6; possibly TRBD2 for D (5 bases). Sequenced material: naive CD4+ T cells from PBMCs. Subset of the sample: CD45RA+ positively selected. The receptor was derived from a man younger than 30 in good health. Some clones in this sample may be carry-over from other donors' samples. The CDR3 DNA reads TGTGCCAGCAGTTTAGTCGGGGCTGGGGCCAACGTCCTGACTTTC. Translation: CASSLVGAGANVLTF.